These 15 T cell receptor beta chains were sequenced from one sample in a study of Ad26.COV2.S vaccination and SARS-CoV-2 variants. The data were produced by immunoSEQ multiplex PCR, yet TCRdb's version contains in-frame clones alone and is incomplete. In the table there are around 300,000 clones, 80% to 90% of which are singletons. Treatment meaning: roughly 18 received Ad26.COV2.S at low or high dose, single or two shots; 5 received placebo; per-sample allocation not given. Day 63 following the first vaccine or placebo injection was when the samples were taken. Here the sequenced sample was peripheral blood, taken in a trial of Ad26.COV2.S vaccine versus placebo. The receptors originated from a person between 18 and 65 years old who received the Ad26.COV2.S COVID-19 vaccine or a placebo.

The V and J genes are TRBV29-1 and TRBJ2-3; 9 bases match TRBD1. The CDR3 runs 16 residues. V was clipped by 4 bases and J by 2 bases; unmatched bases: 10. CDR1 is SQVTM, CDR2 ANQGSEA, per germline. The CDR3 DNA sequence: TGCAGCGTTGGAACCTCCGGGACAGGGTCCACAGATACGCAGTATTTT. Translated, it gives CSVGTSGTGSTDTQYF.

The genes are TRBV27 and TRBJ2-1; the D gene is possibly TRBD2 (6 bases). Trimming cost V 0 bases and J 9 bases, with 12 bases left between them. Germline lookup yields CDR1 MNHEY and CDR2 SMNVEV (reference sequence). The CDR3 has 14 residues. The CDR3 bases are TGTGCCAGCAGTTTATCATCGGGGGTTGGTGAGCAGTTCTTC. Translation gives CASSLSSGVGEQFF.

The chain employs TRBV7-9 and TRBJ1-2, with 7 bases that match TRBD1. V dropped 6 bases and J dropped 4; count of bases not matched to a gene: 11. Germline CDR1 reads SEHNR; CDR2 reads FQNEAQ (reference sequence). The CDR3 has 15 amino acids. The CDR3 region is CASSLIGTASYGYTF. The CDR3 DNA reads TGTGCCAGCAGTCTGATAGGGACAGCGAGCTATGGCTACACCTTC.

The chain employs TRBV27 and TRBJ2-1; 10 bases are shared with TRBD2. V trimming: 2 bases; J trimming: 8 bases; junction bases outside the gene matches: 12. The CDR3 is 17 residues long. Germline assignment: CDR1 MNHEY and CDR2 SMNVEV (reference sequence). The CDR3 coding sequence is TGTGCCAGCAGTTTACCAAAACTAGCGGGGTATCGTTATGAGCAGTTCTTC. It yields the protein CASSLPKLAGYRYEQFF.

This clone was counted once. The rearrangement links TRBV28 to TRBJ2-3, with 7 bases that match TRBD2. Trimming at V came to 5 bases and at J to 3 bases, leaving 14 bases not matched to a gene. The CDR3 has 17 residues. CDR1 MDHEN and CDR2 SYDVKM come from the germline V gene. CDR3 region: CASSLGGEGTKTDTQYF. In DNA form, the CDR3 reads TGTGCCAGCAGTCTGGGGGGGGAGGGCACGAAAACAGATACGCAGTATTTT.

This clone was seen once. The rearrangement links TRBV19 to TRBJ2-7; D is uncertain. Germline V gives CDR1 LNHDA, CDR2 SQIVND (reference sequence). V was trimmed by 4 bases and J by 5 bases, leaving 12 bases between them. This CDR3 spans 13 amino acids. CDR3 amino acids: CASSTLSRDEQYF. The CDR3 nucleotides are TGTGCCAGTAGTACGCTCTCACGGGACGAGCAGTACTTC.

The rearrangement links TRBV7-2 to TRBJ2-1, with 7 bases lining up with TRBD1. The V and J ends lost 5 bases and 6 bases, in that order; junction bases with no gene match: 7. The CDR3 runs to 14 residues. Germline-derived CDR1 and CDR2 are SGHTA and FQGNSA. CDR3 sequence: CASSPRDSINEQFF. The DNA for the CDR3 is TGTGCCAGCAGCCCCAGGGACAGTATCAATGAGCAGTTCTTC.

V usage is TRBV21-1 and J usage is TRBJ1-3. TRBV21-1 is noted as a pseudogene. This CDR3 is 17 amino acids long. The chain's CDR3 is CASSKAGGLLGGNTIYF. As DNA, the CDR3 is TGTGCCAGCAGCAAAGCGGGGGGTCTCTTAGGGGGAAACACCATATATTTT.

This clone was picked up one time. One end of the junction is discordant with germline, which a read error may explain. In the same sample, other DNA sequences code for this CDR3. The chain joins TRBV14 to TRBJ1-4, with a tentative D call TRBD1 (6 bases). Germline values: CDR1 SGHDN, CDR2 FVKESK. This CDR3 has 14 residues. CDR3 protein: CASSPRGANEKLFF. DNA of the CDR3: TGTGCCAGCAGCCCAAGGGGGGCTAACGAAAAACTGTTTTTT.

The chain combines TRBV11-3 with TRBJ2-5; D possibly corresponds to TRBD1 (5 bases). This CDR3 spans 15 amino acids. V gave up 1 base and J gave up 0 bases, with 9 bases separating them. Looked up from germline, CDR1 is SGHNT and CDR2 is YENEEA. The CDR3 is CASSLGQGNQETQYF. The DNA for the CDR3 is TGTGCCAGCAGCTTAGGGCAGGGTAACCAAGAGACCCAGTACTTC.

This sequence joins TRBV28 and TRBJ1-2; D is undetermined. CDR3 size: 15 residues. V dropped 6 bases and J dropped 1 base, with 15 bases sitting between them. Germline lookup yields CDR1 MDHEN and CDR2 SYDVKM. The CDR3 sequence: CASRLGPQNNYGYTF. Written as DNA, the CDR3 is TGTGCCAGCAGACTCGGCCCGCAGAATAACTATGGCTACACCTTC.

The gene calls are TRBV5-1 and TRBJ2-2, with 7 positions matching TRBD1. In germline, CDR1 is SGHRS, CDR2 YFSETQ. The CDR3 loop spans 15 amino acids. V lost 4 bases to trimming and J lost 0 bases; unmatched junction nucleotides: 3. The CDR3 here is CASSPGQANTGELFF. In DNA form, the CDR3 reads TGCGCCAGCAGCCCTGGACAGGCGAACACCGGGGAGCTGTTTTTT.

The chain couples TRBV5-6 to TRBJ2-5, with 8 bases that match TRBD2. Germline lookup yields CDR1 SGHDT and CDR2 YYEEEE. The CDR3 runs to 14 residues. With 7 bases clipped from V and 7 bases from J, the junction kept 12 bases outside the gene matches. CDR3 DNA: TGTGCCAGCCTCCACCCGAACGGGGGGGGGACCCAGTACTTC. Its protein is CASLHPNGGGTQYF.

This clone occurred once. V usage is TRBV19 and J usage is TRBJ2-2, with 13 positions matching TRBD2. This CDR3 contains 17 residues. V lost 3 bases to trimming and J lost 4 bases; unmatched junction nucleotides: 5. The germline CDR1 and CDR2 sequences are LNHDA and SQIVND (reference sequence). The CDR3 protein is CASSIGTSGTATGELFF. CDR3 sequence (DNA): TGTGCCAGTAGTATCGGGACTAGCGGGACGGCCACCGGGGAGCTGTTTTTT.

The CDR3 DNA follows: TGTGCCAGCAGCCTCACCACCACGGGAGGAGGCGAGACCCAGTACTTC. Amino acid sequence: CASSLTTTGGGETQYF. The J gene is TRBJ2-5, the V gene TRBV7-9, with TRBD2 matching over 7 bases. CDR1 is SEHNR and CDR2 is FQNEAQ in the germline V gene (reference sequence). The J segment lost 5 bases and the V segment lost 5 bases, leaving 14 bases of the junction unmatched. CDR3 size: 16 residues.